The rows below give T cell receptor beta chains drawn from one sample of a study of shared clonotypes between healthy human individuals. Sequenced by immunoSEQ multiplex PCR; TCRdb stores in-frame clones only, minus some. The sample gives some 96,000 clones, around half of which show up once; about 15% is in the top ten. Sequences were obtained from PBMCs. The receptors shown here come from a woman in her 40s in good health. Some clones in this sample may be carry-over from other donors' samples. The CDR3 runs from the conserved cysteine through the conserved F or W. D genes are given only for firm matches. Expanded clones get a size class; other rows say once, few or many, or leave the size out.

clone_size	v_call	d_call	j_call	cdr3_nt	cdr3_aa
few	TRBV5-6	NA	TRBJ2-7	TGTGCCAGCAGCCGCGGTGGAGGGCGCGAGCAGTACTTC	CASSRGGGREQYF
NA	TRBV4-1	TRBD2	TRBJ2-3	TGCGCCAGCAGACAGCAGGGACTAGCGGAGGGTACGCAGTATTTT	CASRQQGLAEGTQYF
NA	TRBV30	TRBD1	TRBJ2-2	TGTGCCTGGAGTGCCGCTGCGACAGGGGCCGGGGAGCTGTTTTTT	CAWSAAATGAGELFF
NA	TRBV10-3	NA	TRBJ2-7	TGTGCCACCTCCCAGACAGACACACACTACGAGCAGTACTTC	CATSQTDTHYEQYF
NA	TRBV11-3	TRBD2	TRBJ2-1	TGTGCCAGCAGCCATCCAGCGGGAGGGAGGAATGAGCAGTTCTTC	CASSHPAGGRNEQFF
NA	TRBV5-1	NA	TRBJ2-7	TGCGCCAGCAGCTTGGCCAACGGCGCCTACGAGCAGTACTTC	CASSLANGAYEQYF
NA	TRBV7-3	NA	TRBJ1-2	TGTGCCAGCAGCTTAAAAGCAGGACCTAACTATGGCTACACCTTC	CASSLKAGPNYGYTF
NA	TRBV4-1	NA	TRBJ1-1	TGCGCCAGCAGCCAACGTACCCTCAGAGCCATGAACACTGAAGCTTTCTTT	CASSQRTLRAMNTEAFF
once	TRBV19	NA	TRBJ2-5	TGTGCCAGTAGTCAGGGGACGGAAGAGACCCAGTACTTC	CASSQGTEETQYF
many	TRBV6-6	TRBD1	TRBJ2-5	TGTGCCAGCAGTTACTCGGGACAGGGCTGGGAGACCCAGTACTTC	CASSYSGQGWETQYF
few	TRBV19	NA	TRBJ1-2	TGTGCCAGTGGGTACGAGCCCTATGGCTACACCTTC	CASGYEPYGYTF
many	TRBV18	TRBD1	TRBJ2-1	TGTGCCAGCTCACCACGCCGGGACAGCCCCAATGAGCAGTTCTTC	CASSPRRDSPNEQFF
once	TRBV10-3	TRBD2	TRBJ2-1	TGTGCCATCAGTGACCCGCCGGGACTAGCGGGACGGAATGAGCAGTTCTTC	CAISDPPGLAGRNEQFF
many	TRBV2	NA	TRBJ2-5	TGTGCCAGCAGTGATCGGACAGACCAAGAGACCCAGTACTTC	CASSDRTDQETQYF
NA	TRBV10-3	TRBD1	TRBJ2-7	TGTGCCATCAGTGGGGGGACAGGAACCTACGAGCAGTACTTC	CAISGGTGTYEQYF
NA	TRBV5-6	TRBD1	TRBJ2-7	TGTGCCAGCATCCTGGCGGGACAGGCCCAGGACGAGCAGTACTTC	CASILAGQAQDEQYF
few	TRBV30	NA	TRBJ1-2	TGTGCCTGGAGTGTAGGACAGTGGGAAGGCTACACCTTC	CAWSVGQWEGYTF
few	TRBV4-3	TRBD2	TRBJ2-1	TGCGCCAGCAGCCAAGATTGGCGGGAGGGTGAGTATGAGCAGTTCTTC	CASSQDWREGEYEQFF
many	TRBV6-6	NA	TRBJ1-6	TGTGCCAGCAGTTTACTTGTAGGGCCGGATTCACCCCTCCACTTT	CASSLLVGPDSPLHF
NA	TRBV12-5	NA	TRBJ1-2	TGTGCTAGTGGTCGGGAAACGGGGGTTTATGGCTACACCTTC	CASGRETGVYGYTF
NA	TRBV27	TRBD1	TRBJ2-7	TGTGCCAGCAGTTTCCGGGACAGGGGAGTCGAGCAGTACTTC	CASSFRDRGVEQYF
few	TRBV18	NA	TRBJ1-2	TGTGCCAGCTCACCAGGGCCAGGTATTTGGTATGGCTACACCTTC	CASSPGPGIWYGYTF
NA	TRBV2	TRBD1	TRBJ1-5	TGTGCCAGCAGTTTCGGGACAGAAAATAGCAATCAGCCCCAGCATTTT	CASSFGTENSNQPQHF
many	TRBV29-1	NA	TRBJ2-4	TGCAGCGTTGAAAGTGAATGGCCCAAAAACATTCAGTACTTC	CSVESEWPKNIQYF
few	TRBV25-1	NA	TRBJ1-1	TGTGCCAGCGCCAGGATGGGGCAGGCTTTCTTT	CASARMGQAFF
NA	TRBV30	NA	TRBJ2-7	TGTGCCTGGGCCCCCCCCGGGTTCACCTCCTACGAGCAGTACTTC	CAWAPPGFTSYEQYF
many	TRBV10-3	NA	TRBJ2-5	TGTGCCATCAGTCAGGACACCTCAGGCACCCAGTACTTC	CAISQDTSGTQYF
NA	TRBV14	TRBD1	TRBJ2-5	TGTGCCAGCAGCCCTTGGGCAGGGGGCAGCTTGGAGACCCAGTACTTC	CASSPWAGGSLETQYF